Following are 21 T cell receptor beta chains from one sample sequenced in a study of blood T cell repertoires in COVID-19. The table came from immunoSEQ multiplex PCR; TCRdb's copy has only in-frame clones and leaves some out. Among 150,000 to 200,000 clones listed, over 80% were seen once. The sample taken for sequencing was peripheral blood. The receptor set was obtained from a woman aged 45-59 years with acute or convalescent COVID-19.

The V call is TRBV5-4, the J call TRBJ2-5, with 9 bases identical to TRBD1. Germline CDR1 is SGHNT and CDR2 is YYREEE (reference sequence). The CDR3 length is 15 residues. V dropped 2 bases and J dropped 3; count of bases not matched to a gene: 5. In nucleotides, the CDR3 is TGTGCCAGCAGCTTAGGGGGGACAGGGAAAGAGACCCAGTACTTC. Residues: CASSLGGTGKETQYF.

The chain employs TRBV12-5 and TRBJ2-7, with a tentative D call TRBD1 (5 bases). CDR3 length equals 15 residues. Trimming removed 0 bases from V and 2 bases from J, with 11 bases in between. Germline V gives CDR1 LGHNT, CDR2 FRNRAP. The CDR3 sequence: CASGLVQGPAYEQYF. Here the CDR3 DNA reads TGTGCTAGTGGTTTGGTCCAGGGTCCGGCCTACGAGCAGTACTTC.

The genes are TRBV18 and TRBJ2-6; TRBD1 matches 10 bases. CDR1 is KGHSH and CDR2 is LQKENI in the germline V gene. Trimming at V came to 3 bases and at J to 0 bases, leaving 2 bases not matched to a gene. The CDR3 spans 17 residues. CDR3 amino acids: CASSPTGGHSGANVLTF. In nucleotides, the CDR3 is TGTGCCAGCTCACCGACAGGGGGCCACTCTGGGGCCAACGTCCTGACTTTC.

This rearrangement joins TRBV12-5 to TRBJ1-2; maybe TRBD1 (5 bases). CDR1 is LGHNT and CDR2 is FRNRAP in the germline V gene. Deletions cut 9 bases from V and 10 bases from J, with 21 bases between. The CDR3 extends over 13 amino acids. CDR3 sequence (DNA): TGTGCTAGCCCCCTTGGGGCAACCTCGCTCTACACCTTC. Its protein is CASPLGATSLYTF.

This chain joins TRBV7-2 and TRBJ1-2, with 8 bases identical to TRBD1. The germline V gene encodes CDR1 SGHTA and CDR2 FQGNSA. The CDR3 is 16 amino acids. V shed 3 bases and J 7 bases; nucleotides not matched to a gene: 13. The CDR3 nucleotides read TGTGCCAGCAGCTTTAGAGATGGACAGGGTAGAGGTGGCTACACCTTC. Its protein is CASSFRDGQGRGGYTF.

The genes are TRBV9 and TRBJ1-3; D not certain. This CDR3 contains 14 residues. The germline V gene encodes CDR1 SGDLS and CDR2 YYNGEE. Trimming left V 3 bases short and J 2 bases short, with 9 bases between. Written as DNA, the CDR3 is TGTGCCAGCAGCGAACTTGAGACTGGAAACACCATATATTTT. Protein sequence: CASSELETGNTIYF. Full variable domain (rest looked up from reference TRBV9 and TRBJ1-3): DSGVTQTPKHLITATGQRVTLRCSPRSGDLSVYWYQQSLDQGLQFLIQYYNGEERAKGNILERFSAQQFPDLHSELNLSSLELGDSALYFCASSELETGNTIYFGEGSWLTVV.

The V call is TRBV19, the J call TRBJ2-2, with 9 bases aligning to TRBD1. This CDR3 contains 15 residues. Germline V gene lookup returns CDR1 LNHDA and CDR2 SQIVND (reference sequence). With V trimmed by 4 bases and J by 7 bases, 7 bases remained unmatched. CDR3: CASSRDREGDGELFF. CDR3 in DNA: TGTGCCAGTAGTAGGGACAGGGAAGGGGACGGGGAGCTGTTTTTT.

The V and J genes are TRBV5-1 and TRBJ2-1; maybe TRBD1 (6 bases). Trimming cost V 4 bases and J 4 bases, with 18 bases left between them. The CDR3 extends over 16 amino acids. The germline V gene encodes CDR1 SGHRS and CDR2 YFSETQ. The CDR3 nucleotides are TGCGCCAGCAGCGTCCGCAGGGGAACCACATACAATGAGCAGTTCTTC. This gives the protein CASSVRRGTTYNEQFF.

Of note for this clone: A junction end diverges from the germline sequence, so it may reflect a read error. This rearrangement joins TRBV6-6 to TRBJ2-7; 7 bases align to TRBD1. There are 14 residues in the CDR3. Germline CDR1 reads MNHNY; CDR2 reads SVGAGI (reference sequence). Here the CDR3 reads CASSTGTDRYGQYF. In nucleotides, the CDR3 is TGTGCCAGCAGTACCGGGACAGATCGTTACGGGCAGTACTTC.

This chain uses TRBV24-1 with TRBJ1-5; D not certain. V shed 5 bases and J shed 2 bases, with 6 bases lying between them. The germline V gene has CDR1 KGHDR and CDR2 SFDVKD. The CDR3 sequence is 13 residues long. This CDR3 is CATSGAGNQPQHF. CDR3 nucleotide sequence: TGTGCCACCAGTGGGGCAGGCAATCAGCCCCAGCATTTT.

The chain combines TRBV19 with TRBJ2-7; 7 bases are a match to TRBD1. CDR1 is LNHDA and CDR2 is SQIVND in the germline V gene (reference sequence). This CDR3 has 13 residues. With V trimmed by 3 bases and J by 4 bases, 3 bases remained unmatched. CDR3 DNA: TGTGCCAGTAGTATGGGACAGCAGTACGAGCAGTACTTC. It yields the protein CASSMGQQYEQYF.

This clone was seen just once. The rearrangement links TRBV2 to TRBJ2-1; 15 nucleotides line up with TRBD2. The CDR3 is made up of 17 amino acids. V was pared by 7 bases and J by 1 base, with 5 bases of the junction left unmatched. Germline CDR1 is SNHLY and CDR2 is FYNNEI. CDR3 region: CASTGLAGGLSYNEQFF. CDR3 sequence (DNA): TGTGCCAGCACCGGACTAGCGGGAGGGCTTTCCTACAATGAGCAGTTCTTC. Drawing the rest from reference TRBV2 and TRBJ2-1, the complete variable domain is EPEVTQTPSHQVTQMGQEVILRCVPISNHLYFYWYRQILGQKVEFLVSFYNNEISEKSEIFDDQFSVERPDGSNFTLKIRSTKLEDSAMYFCASTGLAGGLSYNEQFFGPGTRLTVL.

The chain couples TRBV5-8 to TRBJ2-5, with 7 bases fitting TRBD1. Losses at the gene ends were 4 bases for V and 5 bases for J; bases not matched to a gene: 8. Germline assignment: CDR1 SGHTS and CDR2 YDEGEE. This CDR3 has 14 residues. The CDR3 nucleotides are TGTGCCAGCAGCCGAACAGGGGCGAGGGAGACCCAGTACTTC. Translation: CASSRTGARETQYF.

The chain has TRBV10-3 and TRBJ2-7; D is undetermined. V shed 3 bases and J shed 0 bases, with 12 bases lying between them. The CDR3 runs 15 residues. CDR1 ENHRY and CDR2 SYGVKD come from the germline V gene. CDR3 amino acids: CAISEWNTGSYEQYF. CDR3 in DNA: TGTGCCATCAGTGAATGGAATACGGGCTCCTACGAGCAGTACTTC.

The V gene is TRBV6-2 or TRBV6-3, the J gene TRBJ1-6, with no clear D. Germline V gene data show CDR1 as MNHEY and CDR2 as SVGEGT. The CDR3 covers 21 residues. V shed 0 bases and J shed 0 bases, with 21 bases lying between them. The CDR3 reads CASSYSTRGASASSYNSPLHF. Written as DNA, the CDR3 is TGTGCCAGCAGTTACTCGACACGGGGAGCTTCCGCGAGCTCCTATAATTCACCCCTCCACTTT.

The V gene is TRBV25-1, the J gene TRBJ1-1; 9 bases match TRBD1. The CDR3 has 15 amino acids. V was clipped by 2 bases and J by 8 bases; unmatched bases: 9. Looked up from germline, CDR1 is MGHDK and CDR2 is SYGVNS. The CDR3 is CASSEPTTGGREAFF. The CDR3 bases are TGTGCCAGCAGTGAACCCACAACAGGGGGCCGAGAAGCTTTCTTT.

The chain uses TRBV7-3 and TRBJ2-1; possibly TRBD2 for D (6 bases). V shed 1 base and J shed 8 bases, with 21 bases lying between them. The CDR3 sequence is 17 residues long. Germline CDR1 and CDR2: SGHTA and FQGTGA. CDR3 sequence reads: CASSLMGRDSEVDEQFF. The CDR3, as DNA: TGTGCCAGCAGCTTAATGGGTCGGGACTCAGAGGTCGATGAGCAGTTCTTC.

This clone was recorded a few times. This chain joins TRBV30 and TRBJ2-5, with 14 positions matching TRBD2. This CDR3 contains 16 residues. Germline CDR1 is GTSNPN and CDR2 is SVGIG (reference sequence). The V and J ends lost 1 base and 1 base, in that order; junction bases with no gene match: 2. For the CDR3, the DNA is TGTGCCTGGAGTGGACTAGCGGGAGGGGCCCAAGAGACCCAGTACTTC. Its translation: CAWSGLAGGAQETQYF.

The V call is TRBV15, the J call TRBJ2-1; D is possibly TRBD1 (7 bases). Germline V CDR1 and CDR2: LNHNV, YYDKDF (reference sequence). V lost 5 bases, J lost 10 bases, and 15 bases lay in between. The CDR3 length is 13 residues. Here the CDR3 reads CATSGRTGWEQFF. The CDR3 DNA sequence: TGTGCCACCAGCGGGAGGACAGGTTGGGAGCAGTTCTTC.

The rearrangement uses TRBV30 and TRBJ1-4; possibly TRBD1 for D (6 bases). Germline loops: CDR1 GTSNPN, CDR2 SVGIG (reference sequence). V was shortened by 1 base and J by 2 bases, with 14 bases between the two germline ends. The CDR3 is made up of 16 amino acids. CDR3 in amino acids: CAWSDPTGYTNEKLFF. For the CDR3, the DNA is TGTGCCTGGAGTGACCCTACAGGGTACACTAATGAAAAACTGTTTTTT.

The gene calls are TRBV12-3 or TRBV12-4 and TRBJ2-7; TRBD2 agrees at 8 bases. V gave up 5 bases and J gave up 6 bases; unmatched junction bases: 6. The CDR3 sequence is 13 residues long. This CDR3 is CASSAGGAAEQYF. The CDR3 coding sequence is TGTGCCAGCAGTGCCGGGGGGGCGGCCGAGCAGTACTTC.